The clone carrying this T cell receptor (beta chain) was found many times. Its antigen is still unknown. The data were obtained in a study of glioma-infiltrating T cells. Overall study results and limits: Gliomas, especially low-grade, showed above-expected tissue-blood divergence; non-neoplastic patients showed below.

Using RNA template, CDR3s of TCR alpha and beta were amplified with iRepertoire arm-PCR. For one-step reverse transcription and amplification, roughly 100-400 ng of tissue mRNA or PBMC total RNA was used. TCRdb redid the calling of the multiplex PCR reads with MiXCR, one entry per CDR3 protein. The sample carries around 99,000 distinct CDR3 sequences, about 25% recorded once. CDR1 and CDR2 (germline): SGHTA, FQGNSA. This CDR3 comprises 17 residues. Trimming removed 1 base from V and 4 bases from J; junction bases left unmatched: 10. The chain has TRBV7-2 and TRBJ2-3; TRBD2 aligns across 8 bases. The sequence derives from a human donor with low-grade glioma or glioblastoma, undergoing nonglioma brain surgery, or in good health (not recorded which). Material: glioma tissue, nonneoplastic brain tissue, or PBMCs (not recorded which). Here the CDR3 DNA reads TGTGCCAGCAGCTTAGTCCCCCCGGGGGGGCCCCCAGATACGCAGTATTTT. It encodes CASSLVPPGGPPDTQYF.